The rows below give T cell receptor beta chains drawn from one sample of a study of shared clonotypes between healthy human individuals. TCRdb's table, derived via immunoSEQ multiplex PCR, lists solely in-frame clones and lacks some. In the table there are about 980,000 clones, about 80% of which are singletons. Sequences were obtained from memory CD4+ T cells sorted from blood. The origin of the receptors is a man aged 18 to 29 in good health. Both conserved end residues are part of each CDR3. The order of the fields is CDR3 length, D gene, J gene, clone size, V gene, CDR3 DNA, CDR3 protein. A D gene is named only where the DNA matches it firmly. The size entry is marked missing in some rows and otherwise reads once, few, many or a size class.

15	TRBD2	TRBJ2-5	.	TRBV5-1	TGCGCCAGCAGCTTACGAGCGGGAGGTAAAGAGACCCAGTACTTC	CASSLRAGGKETQYF
14	.	TRBJ1-2	.	TRBV5-6	TGTGCCAGCAGCCAATATACAGGGCCGCGATCCTACACCTTC	CASSQYTGPRSYTF
15	TRBD1	TRBJ1-5	.	TRBV28	TGTGCCAGCAGTCATCGACAGGGTTGGTATCAGCCCCAGCATTTT	CASSHRQGWYQPQHF
13	TRBD1	TRBJ1-3	.	TRBV28	TGTGCCGGATCAGGGGGCGCCGGAAACACCATATATTTT	CAGSGGAGNTIYF
16	TRBD2	TRBJ2-3	.	TRBV18	TGTGCCAGCTCACCCATCGGGACTAGCGTAACAGATACGCAGTATTTT	CASSPIGTSVTDTQYF
15	TRBD2	TRBJ2-5	.	TRBV11-3	TGTGCCAGCAGCTTATCAACGGGGGGGCTGGAGACCCAGTACTTC	CASSLSTGGLETQYF
18	.	TRBJ2-1	.	TRBV4-1	TGCGCCAGCAGCCAAGATCAGGAAGGGTCTCCTACCTACAATGAGCAGTTCTTC	CASSQDQEGSPTYNEQFF
15	TRBD2	TRBJ2-3	.	TRBV7-3	TGTGCCAGCAGCTTTAGCGGGGGGGCCGCAGATACGCAGTATTTT	CASSFSGGAADTQYF
15	.	TRBJ2-7	few	TRBV21-1	TGTGCCAGCAGCAACGGAACTAGAATCCATTACGAGCAGTACTTC	CASSNGTRIHYEQYF
13	.	TRBJ1-5	few	TRBV30	TGTGCCTGGAGTCAGGGGAGTGATCAGCCCCAGCATTTT	CAWSQGSDQPQHF
17	TRBD2	TRBJ2-4	.	TRBV18	TGTGCCAGCTCACCACCGGGACTAGCGGGAGGCCAGGACATTCAGTACTTC	CASSPPGLAGGQDIQYF
15	TRBD2	TRBJ2-7	.	TRBV25-1	TGTGCCAGCAGTGATGGAGGCGGGGGGCCGCGCGAGCAGTACTTC	CASSDGGGGPREQYF
15	.	TRBJ2-7	.	TRBV6-5	TGTGCCAGCAGTACTAGAGATGGGCTTCCTTACGAGCAGTACTTC	CASSTRDGLPYEQYF
15	.	TRBJ2-1	.	TRBV7-9	TGTGCCAGCAGCTTAGGAGGAGGAAGCCTGAAGGAGCAGTTCTTC	CASSLGGGSLKEQFF
16	.	TRBJ2-6	.	TRBV9	TGTGCCAGCAGCTACAGGGCATTCTCTGGGGCCAACGTCCTGACTTTC	CASSYRAFSGANVLTF
13	.	TRBJ1-1	.	TRBV2	TGTGCCAGCAGAAACCGGGAGGACACTGAAGCTTTCTTT	CASRNREDTEAFF
14	.	TRBJ2-5	.	TRBV19	TGTGCCAGTAGTCAAGGGGTCGGACAAGAGACCCAGTACTTC	CASSQGVGQETQYF
13	.	TRBJ1-2	.	TRBV5-1	TGCGCCAGCAGCCCCGAGGGAGCCTATGGCTACACCTTC	CASSPEGAYGYTF
15	.	TRBJ2-5	.	TRBV5-5	TGTGCCAGCAGCTTTAACGCCAGGGGCCAAGAGACCCAGTACTTC	CASSFNARGQETQYF
14	.	TRBJ1-1	.	TRBV5-4	TGTGCCAGCAGCTTGGCCGGGCGAGCCACTGAAGCTTTCTTT	CASSLAGRATEAFF
15	.	TRBJ1-3	.	TRBV6-1	TGTGCCAGCAGTGATGCGGGACACCCTGGAAACACCATATATTTT	CASSDAGHPGNTIYF
15	.	TRBJ1-5	.	TRBV28	TGTGCCAGCATCTCCCTAGGATCACCAAATCAGCCCCAGCATTTT	CASISLGSPNQPQHF
13	.	TRBJ2-2	.	TRBV4-1	TGCGCCAGCAGCCCGGGGTTCACCGGGGAGCTGTTTTTT	CASSPGFTGELFF
14	TRBD1	TRBJ1-2	.	TRBV29-1	TGCAGCGTGGGGACAGGAGTTACTAACTATGGCTACACCTTC	CSVGTGVTNYGYTF
12	.	TRBJ1-5	.	TRBV30	TGTGCCTGGAGTGAACTTAATCAGCCCCAGCATTTT	CAWSELNQPQHF
12	.	TRBJ2-5	.	TRBV19	TGTGCCAGTAGTCCCCAGGGAGAGACCCAGTACTTC	CASSPQGETQYF
14	.	TRBJ1-1	few	TRBV29-1	TGCAGCGTTGAACGTGGGGGTGGTAACACTGAAGCTTTCTTT	CSVERGGGNTEAFF
15	.	TRBJ1-4	few	TRBV6-5	TGTGCCAGCAGTAGAGACACAGGGACTAATGAAAAACTGTTTTTT	CASSRDTGTNEKLFF
14	TRBD2	TRBJ2-7	.	TRBV5-1	TGCGCCAGCAGCTTGGGAGCGGGAGGGAACGAGCAGTACTTC	CASSLGAGGNEQYF
15	.	TRBJ1-4	.	TRBV12-5	TGTGCTAGTGGTTTGGTACAGTCAGGGAATGAAAAACTGTTTTTT	CASGLVQSGNEKLFF
12	.	TRBJ2-2	.	TRBV6-4	TGTGCCAGCAGTTCGAGGGCCGGGGAGCTGTTTTTT	CASSSRAGELFF
14	TRBD1	TRBJ1-4	.	TRBV30	TGTGCCTGGAGCGTCGGGACAGGGCACGAAAAACTGTTTTTT	CAWSVGTGHEKLFF
16	.	TRBJ2-3	.	TRBV7-2	TGTGCCAGCAGCTTAAGCGGCCTGGGGGCGTTAGATACGCAGTATTTT	CASSLSGLGALDTQYF
11	TRBD1	TRBJ1-1	few	TRBV19	TGTGCCAGAGGGACAGACACTGAAGCTTTCTTT	CARGTDTEAFF
13	.	TRBJ1-4	.	TRBV6-1	TGTGCCAGCAGTGTATACCTACCGGGACAACTGTTTTTT	CASSVYLPGQLFF
14	.	TRBJ1-1	.	TRBV4-1	TGCGCCAGCAGCCAAGATTTTGCGGGTAGAGAAGCTTTCTTT	CASSQDFAGREAFF
16	.	TRBJ2-7	few	TRBV2	TGTGCCAGCAAGGCTAACCTCGCATTAACTTCATACGAGCAGTACTTC	CASKANLALTSYEQYF
12	.	TRBJ2-2	few	TRBV9	TGTGCCAGCAGTAAGAACACCGGGGAGCTGTTTTTT	CASSKNTGELFF
13	.	TRBJ2-2	few	TRBV11-2	TGTGCCAGCAGATCGGACAGTTACGGGGAGCTGTTTTTT	CASRSDSYGELFF
14	.	TRBJ1-2	few	TRBV30	TGTGCCTGGAGTACACTCACGGTCCAAGGGGGCTACACCTTC	CAWSTLTVQGGYTF
14	TRBD1	TRBJ2-2	once	TRBV11-3	TGTGCCAGCAGCCCGGACAGGGGGGCCGGGGAGCTGTTTTTT	CASSPDRGAGELFF
16	.	TRBJ2-3	.	TRBV2	TGTGCCAGCAGTGGTACTTCGGGGCTCAGAACAGATACGCAGTATTTT	CASSGTSGLRTDTQYF
15	TRBD1	TRBJ1-5	.	TRBV5-1	TGCGCCAGCAGCCCACAGGGGGCGCGCGATCAGCCCCAGCATTTT	CASSPQGARDQPQHF
14	.	TRBJ1-1	.	TRBV9	TGTGCCAGCAGCCCACGAGTAATGAACACTGAAGCTTTCTTT	CASSPRVMNTEAFF
17	.	TRBJ2-3	few	TRBV4-2	TGTGCCAGCAGCCTCAACCGGGGGAAGGAGGATACTGATACGCAGTATTTT	CASSLNRGKEDTDTQYF
15	.	TRBJ1-1	.	TRBV5-1	TGCGCCAGCAGCTTGGGGTCAGCCATGAACACTGAAGCTTTCTTT	CASSLGSAMNTEAFF
14	TRBD1	TRBJ1-2	.	TRBV7-9	TGTGCCAGCAGCCGGGACAGGGGATTGGATGGCTACACCTTC	CASSRDRGLDGYTF
16	.	TRBJ2-1	.	TRBV7-3	TGTGCCAGCAGCTTAATGTCGGGAAGTACAGGGAATGAGCAGTTCTTC	CASSLMSGSTGNEQFF
15	TRBD1	TRBJ2-7	once	TRBV18	TGTGCCAGCTCACCACGACAGGGGGGAACCTACGAGCAGTACTTC	CASSPRQGGTYEQYF
16	.	TRBJ2-3	.	TRBV7-2	TGTGCCAGCAGCTTAGGCCGGATGCCTAGCACAGATACGCAGTATTTT	CASSLGRMPSTDTQYF